Following are 7 T cell receptor beta chains from one sample sequenced in a study of blood T cell repertoires in COVID-19. Only in-frame clones appear in the TCRdb table, and some are missing; sequencing was by immunoSEQ multiplex PCR. Of tens of thousands of clones in the sample, under 90% were seen once. Sequencing was carried out using peripheral blood. The receptors come from a human donor in a cohort sampled during active COVID-19.

This chain connects TRBV7-9 to TRBJ1-6, with D unresolved. Germline-derived CDR1 and CDR2 are SEHNR and FQNEAQ (reference sequence). Deletions cut 1 base from V and 9 bases from J, with 7 bases between. CDR3 length: 13 amino acids. The CDR3, as DNA: TGTGCCAGCAGCTTAGACGGTGCTTCACCCCTCCACTTT. Translating it yields CASSLDGASPLHF.

The count of this clone is one. The gene calls are TRBV6-6 and TRBJ1-5, with no clear D. The V gene's germline CDR1 is MNHNY and CDR2 SVGAGI (reference sequence). This CDR3 is 13 amino acids long. Deletions cut 2 bases from V and 5 bases from J, with 7 bases between. The CDR3 is CASSYSMDQPQHF. CDR3 DNA: TGTGCCAGCAGTTACAGCATGGATCAGCCCCAGCATTTT.

This chain links TRBV13 with TRBJ2-2; tentatively, D is TRBD1 (6 bases). Trimming removed 5 bases at V and 3 bases at J, with 13 bases between. Germline V gene data show CDR1 as PRHDT and CDR2 as FYEKMQ (reference sequence). The CDR3 loop spans 15 amino acids. This CDR3 is CASSRDKGYTGELFF. The DNA of the CDR3 is TGTGCCAGCAGCCGGGACAAGGGGTACACCGGGGAGCTGTTTTTT.

CDR3 loop: CASRGFGRGGTGELFF. Written as DNA, the CDR3 is TGTGCCAGCAGAGGGTTCGGGAGGGGCGGCACCGGGGAGCTGTTTTTT. The rearrangement links TRBV7-9 to TRBJ2-2; TRBD2 matches at 8 bases. The CDR3 has 16 residues. The ends lost 6 bases at V and 4 bases at J; junction bases unmatched: 10. Germline assignment: CDR1 SEHNR and CDR2 FQNEAQ (reference sequence).

This rearrangement joins TRBV19 to TRBJ1-5; D is ambiguous. The V gene lost 6 bases and the J gene lost 3 bases, with 18 bases spanning the gap. Germline V CDR1 and CDR2: LNHDA, SQIVND (reference sequence). The CDR3 loop spans 16 amino acids. The CDR3 sequence: CASSDDTVTYNQPQHF. The CDR3 bases are TGTGCCAGTAGCGATGATACGGTCACCTACAATCAGCCCCAGCATTTT.

This clone was seen a few times. The chain combines TRBV10-3 with TRBJ1-6; a possible D gene is TRBD1 (5 bases). Per the germline V gene, CDR1 is ENHRY and CDR2 is SYGVKD. The CDR3 has 15 residues. Trimming removed 2 bases from V and 9 bases from J, with 14 bases in between. CDR3 nucleotide sequence: TGTGCCATCAGTGAGCAGCCAGGGAATCTTTCACCCCTCCACTTT. It is translated as CAISEQPGNLSPLHF.

The V gene is TRBV19, the J gene TRBJ2-7; TRBD1 matches at 8 bases. Germline V gene lookup returns CDR1 LNHDA and CDR2 SQIVND (reference sequence). V shed 7 bases and J 2 bases; nucleotides not matched to a gene: 7. CDR3 size: 14 residues. CDR3 loop: CASTPGTGAYEQYF. Written as DNA, the CDR3 is TGTGCCAGTACCCCAGGGACAGGAGCCTACGAGCAGTACTTC.